This record looks at one T cell receptor beta chain sequence and its context. Which antigen it targets is not known. No base qualities exist here, and no much larger clone lies one base off it. The entry originates in a study of T-cell reconstitution after alpha-beta-depleted transplantation in children listed by TCRdb under 2016. For context, the study as a whole: Using TCR repertoire profiling, the study followed T-cell immune reconstitution in a quantitative way in children after TCRalphabeta/CD19-depleted allogeneic hematopoietic cell transplantation. General findings and caveats noted by the study authors: Hyperexpanded clone frequencies declined over subsequent months; after one year, T-cell counts and TCRbeta diversity were mostly attributed to newly produced T cells. In some patients, the high TCRbeta diversity seen at day 60 was put down to recipient T cells and intrathymic progenitors that had survived conditioning. About two months after transplant, the apparently early recovery of alphabetaT-cell counts reportedly depended on just several hundred clones that had expanded rapidly and came from non-depleted graft cells.

Libraries were prepared through PCR. Sequencing instrument: Illumina HiSeq 2500. To normalize quantification of the TCRbeta repertoire, the TCR libraries were built with molecular barcoding that relied on unique molecular identifiers. TCRdb trimmed the raw reads at Q25, called clones with MiXCR and kept productive beta chains. One record per CDR3 amino acid sequence lists the most common genes and DNA. Recorded for this sample are fewer than 750,000 distinct CDR3 sequences; roughly 24% of them occurred a single time. In total, the top ten clones hold over 12% of the sample. The treatment or condition label on this specimen signifies: allogeneic hematopoietic cell transplantation with graft depleted of TCRalphabeta T cells and CD19 B cells. TCRalphabeta/CD19-depleted allogeneic hematopoietic cell grafts were given to the transplant recipients, all of whom were children. CDR1 KGHSH and CDR2 LQKENI were looked up in the germline V gene. V is reduced by 2 bases and J by 7 bases, leaving a spacing of 6 bases between them. From cysteine to phenylalanine, the CDR3 is 13 amino acids long. The entry retains the CDR3 DNA only, 39 bases that are in frame from base 1.

This receptor was obtained from a boy under three years old who had a stem cell transplant for acute myeloid leukemia, so the T cells may come from the graft donor. The source material was PBMCs, mostly from graft donor cells, sampled 360 days after TCRalphabeta/CD19-depleted stem cell transplant. The chain couples TRBV18 to TRBJ1-6, and perhaps TRBD1 as D gene, on 5 matching bases. In nucleotide form, the sequence is TGTGCCAGCTCACCAGGGACCAATTCACCCCTCCACTTT. It translates as CASSPGTNSPLHF.